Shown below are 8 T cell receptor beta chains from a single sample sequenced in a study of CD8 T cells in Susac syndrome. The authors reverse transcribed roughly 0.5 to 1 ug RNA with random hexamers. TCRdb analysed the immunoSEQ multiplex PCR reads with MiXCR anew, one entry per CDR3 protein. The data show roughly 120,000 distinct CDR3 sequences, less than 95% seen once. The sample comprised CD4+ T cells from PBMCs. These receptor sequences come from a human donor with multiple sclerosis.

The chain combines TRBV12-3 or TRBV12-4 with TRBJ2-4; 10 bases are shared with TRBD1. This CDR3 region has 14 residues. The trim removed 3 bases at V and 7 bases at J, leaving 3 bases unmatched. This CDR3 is CASSFGQGGNIQYF. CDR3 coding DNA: TGTGCCAGCAGTTTTGGACAGGGGGGGAACATTCAGTACTTC.

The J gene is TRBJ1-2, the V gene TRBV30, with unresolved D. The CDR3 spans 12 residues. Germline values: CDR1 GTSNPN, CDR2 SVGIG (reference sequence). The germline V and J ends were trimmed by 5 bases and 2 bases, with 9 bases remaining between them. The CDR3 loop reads CAWLHWNYGYTF. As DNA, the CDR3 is TGTGCCTGGCTACACTGGAACTATGGCTACACCTTC.

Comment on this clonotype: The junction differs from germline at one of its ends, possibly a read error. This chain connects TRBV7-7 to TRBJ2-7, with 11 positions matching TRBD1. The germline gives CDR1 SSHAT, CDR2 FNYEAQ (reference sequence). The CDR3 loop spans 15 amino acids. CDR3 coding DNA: TGTGCTAGCAGCTTAGGGACAGGGGGCTCCTACGAGCAGTACTTC. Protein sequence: CASSLGTGGSYEQYF. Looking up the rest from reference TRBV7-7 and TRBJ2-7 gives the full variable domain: GAGVSQSPRYKVTKRGQDVTLRCDPISSHATLYWYQQALGQGPEFLTYFNYEAQPDKSGLPSDRFSAERPEGSISTLTIQRTEQRDSAMYRCASSLGTGGSYEQYFGPGTRLTVT.

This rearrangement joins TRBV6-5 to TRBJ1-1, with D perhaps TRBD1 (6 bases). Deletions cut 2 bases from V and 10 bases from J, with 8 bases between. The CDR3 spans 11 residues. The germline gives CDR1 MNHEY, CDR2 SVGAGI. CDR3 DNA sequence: TGTGCCAGCAGTTACAGGGGGGGAGCTTTCTTT. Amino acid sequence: CASSYRGGAFF.

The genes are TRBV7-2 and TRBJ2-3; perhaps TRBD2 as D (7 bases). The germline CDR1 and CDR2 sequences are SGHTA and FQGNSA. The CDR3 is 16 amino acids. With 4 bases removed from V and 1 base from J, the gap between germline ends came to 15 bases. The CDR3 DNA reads TGTGCCAGCAGCTACGGGGGCGGGGGCGGCACAGATACGCAGTATTTT. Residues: CASSYGGGGGTDTQYF. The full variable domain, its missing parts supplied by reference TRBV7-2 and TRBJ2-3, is GAGVSQSPSNKVTEKGKDVELRCDPISGHTALYWYRQSLGQGLEFLIYFQGNSAPDKSGLPSDRFSAERTGGSVSTLTIQRTQQEDSAVYLCASSYGGGGGTDTQYFGPGTRLTVL.

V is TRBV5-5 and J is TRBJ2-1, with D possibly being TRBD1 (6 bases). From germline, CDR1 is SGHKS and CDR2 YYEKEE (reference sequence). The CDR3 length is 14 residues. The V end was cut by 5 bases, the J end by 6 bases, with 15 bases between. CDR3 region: CASRLQGRGNEQFF. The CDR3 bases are TGTGCCAGCAGATTACAGGGCCGGGGCAATGAGCAGTTCTTC.

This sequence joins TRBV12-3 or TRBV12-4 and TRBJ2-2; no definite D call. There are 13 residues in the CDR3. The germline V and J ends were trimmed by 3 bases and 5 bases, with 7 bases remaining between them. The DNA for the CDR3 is TGTGCCAGCAGTTTCTTCCTGACCGGGGAGCTGTTTTTT. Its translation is CASSFFLTGELFF.

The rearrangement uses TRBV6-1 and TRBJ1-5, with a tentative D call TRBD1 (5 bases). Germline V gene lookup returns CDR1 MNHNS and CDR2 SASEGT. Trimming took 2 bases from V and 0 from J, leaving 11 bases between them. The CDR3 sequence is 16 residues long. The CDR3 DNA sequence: TGTGCCAGCAGTGAAAGAGGGGCGGTTAGCAATCAGCCCCAGCATTTT. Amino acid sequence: CASSERGAVSNQPQHF.